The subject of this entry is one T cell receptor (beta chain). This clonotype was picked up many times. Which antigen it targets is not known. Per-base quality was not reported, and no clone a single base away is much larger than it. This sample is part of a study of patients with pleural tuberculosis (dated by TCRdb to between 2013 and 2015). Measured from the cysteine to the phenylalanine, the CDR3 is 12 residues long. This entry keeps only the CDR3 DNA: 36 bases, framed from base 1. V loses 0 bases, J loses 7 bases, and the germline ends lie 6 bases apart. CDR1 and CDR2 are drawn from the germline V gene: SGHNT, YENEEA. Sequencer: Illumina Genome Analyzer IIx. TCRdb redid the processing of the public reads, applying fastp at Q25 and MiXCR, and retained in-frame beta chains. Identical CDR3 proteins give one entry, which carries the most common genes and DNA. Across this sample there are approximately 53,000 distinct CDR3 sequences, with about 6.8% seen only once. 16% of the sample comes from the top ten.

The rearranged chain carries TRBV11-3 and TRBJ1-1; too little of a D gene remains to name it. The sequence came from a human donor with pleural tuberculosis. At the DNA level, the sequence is TGTGCCAGCAGCTTAGATCCTAATGAAGCTTTCTTT. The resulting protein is CASSLDPNEAFF.